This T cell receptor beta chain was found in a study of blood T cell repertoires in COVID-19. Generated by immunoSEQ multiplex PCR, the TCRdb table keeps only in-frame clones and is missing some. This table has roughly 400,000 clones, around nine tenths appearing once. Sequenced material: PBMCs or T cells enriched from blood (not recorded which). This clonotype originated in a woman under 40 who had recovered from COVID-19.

CDR3 region: CATGATGVNEQFF. The CDR3, as DNA: TGTGCCACCGGCGCTACAGGGGTCAATGAGCAGTTCTTC. The gene calls are TRBV24-1 and TRBJ2-1, with 7 bases lining up with TRBD1. The junction had 7 bases not matched to a gene; V was cut back by 9 bases and J by 6 bases. CDR1 and CDR2 (germline): KGHDR, SFDVKD. The CDR3 totals 13 residues.